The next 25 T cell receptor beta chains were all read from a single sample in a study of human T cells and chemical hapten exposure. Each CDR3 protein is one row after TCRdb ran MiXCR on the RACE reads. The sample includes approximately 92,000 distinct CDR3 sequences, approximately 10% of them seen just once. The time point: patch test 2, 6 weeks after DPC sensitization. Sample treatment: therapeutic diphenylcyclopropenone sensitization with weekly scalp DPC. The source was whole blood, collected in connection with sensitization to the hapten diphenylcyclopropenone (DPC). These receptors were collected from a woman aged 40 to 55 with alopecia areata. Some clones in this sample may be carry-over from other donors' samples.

For the CDR3, the DNA is TGTGCCAGTAGTATAGTGTCGGACAATCAGCCCCAGCATTTT. It is translated as CASSIVSDNQPQHF. V and J are TRBV19 and TRBJ1-5; D gene ambiguous. The V and J ends lost 1 base and 3 bases respectively, with 7 bases between them. Looked up from germline, CDR1 is LNHDA and CDR2 is SQIVND (reference sequence). This CDR3 region has 14 residues.

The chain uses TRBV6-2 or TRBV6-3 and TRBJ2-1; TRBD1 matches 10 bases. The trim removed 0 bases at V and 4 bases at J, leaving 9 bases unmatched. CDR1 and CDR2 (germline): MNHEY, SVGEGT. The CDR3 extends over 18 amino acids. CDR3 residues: CASSYSRIGTGVYNEQFF. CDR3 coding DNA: TGTGCCAGCAGTTACTCGAGAATTGGGACAGGGGTTTACAATGAGCAGTTCTTC.

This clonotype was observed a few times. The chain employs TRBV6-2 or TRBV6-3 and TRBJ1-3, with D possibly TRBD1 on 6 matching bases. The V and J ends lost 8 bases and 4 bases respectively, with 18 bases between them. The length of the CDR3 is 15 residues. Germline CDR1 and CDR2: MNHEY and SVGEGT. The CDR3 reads CASEITGMPGNTIYF. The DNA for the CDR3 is TGTGCCAGCGAGATTACAGGGATGCCCGGAAACACCATATATTTT.

In nucleotides, the CDR3 is TGCGCCAGCAGCCATCTTGGACTAGCGGGGGCCAGAGATACGCAGTATTTT. Amino acid sequence: CASSHLGLAGARDTQYF. This chain uses TRBV4-3 with TRBJ2-3, with TRBD2 matching over 13 bases. CDR1 LGHNA and CDR2 YSLEER come from the germline V gene. V was pared by 3 bases and J by 5 bases, with 8 bases of the junction left unmatched. The CDR3 length is 17 residues.

The CDR3 DNA reads TGTGCCAGCAGTGCACAGGGGTTCAATCAGCCCCAGCATTTT. It encodes CASSAQGFNQPQHF. The chain combines TRBV6-5 with TRBJ1-5; 7 nucleotides agree with TRBD1. The germline V gene encodes CDR1 MNHEY and CDR2 SVGAGI. Germline trimming cut 5 bases from V and 3 bases from J; bases unmatched to any gene: 4. This CDR3 has 14 amino acids.

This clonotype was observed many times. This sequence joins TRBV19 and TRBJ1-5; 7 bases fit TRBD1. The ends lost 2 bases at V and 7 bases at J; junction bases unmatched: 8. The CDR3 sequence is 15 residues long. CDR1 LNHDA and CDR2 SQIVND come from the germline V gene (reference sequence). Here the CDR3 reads CASSISTGLGQPQHF. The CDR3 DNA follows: TGTGCCAGTAGTATATCGACAGGGCTCGGGCAGCCCCAGCATTTT.

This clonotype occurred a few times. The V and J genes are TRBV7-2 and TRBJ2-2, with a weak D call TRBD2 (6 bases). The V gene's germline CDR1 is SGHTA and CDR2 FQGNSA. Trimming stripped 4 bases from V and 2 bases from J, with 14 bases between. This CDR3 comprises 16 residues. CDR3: CASSSLRGENTGELFF. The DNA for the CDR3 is TGTGCCAGCAGCTCCCTGCGCGGGGAAAACACCGGGGAGCTGTTTTTT.

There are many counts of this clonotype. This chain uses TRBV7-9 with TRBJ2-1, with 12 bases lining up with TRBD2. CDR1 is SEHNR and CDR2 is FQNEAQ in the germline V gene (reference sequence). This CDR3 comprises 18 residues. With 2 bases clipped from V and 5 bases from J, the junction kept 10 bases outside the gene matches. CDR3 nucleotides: TGTGCCAGCAGCTTAAAAGCAAGACTAGCGGGAGTTAACAATGAGCAGTTCTTC. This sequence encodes CASSLKARLAGVNNEQFF.

The CDR3 DNA follows: TGTGCCTGGAGAGGACTGGGGACAGGGGCCTACGAGCAGTACTTC. It is translated as CAWRGLGTGAYEQYF. The V call is TRBV30, the J call TRBJ2-7; 10 positions match TRBD1. This CDR3 contains 15 residues. Trimming removed 3 bases from V and 2 bases from J; junction bases left unmatched: 7. Germline-derived CDR1 and CDR2 are GTSNPN and SVGIG (reference sequence).

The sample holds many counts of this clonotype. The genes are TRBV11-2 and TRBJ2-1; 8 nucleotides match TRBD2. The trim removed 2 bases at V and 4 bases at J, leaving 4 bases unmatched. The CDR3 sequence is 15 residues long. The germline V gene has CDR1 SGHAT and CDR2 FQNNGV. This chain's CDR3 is CASSLSSSGYNEQFF. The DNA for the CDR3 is TGTGCCAGCAGCTTATCCTCTAGCGGGTACAATGAGCAGTTCTTC.

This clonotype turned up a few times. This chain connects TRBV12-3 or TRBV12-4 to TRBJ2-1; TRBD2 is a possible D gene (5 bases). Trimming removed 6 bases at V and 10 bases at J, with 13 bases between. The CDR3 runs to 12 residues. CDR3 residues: CASRGREREQFF. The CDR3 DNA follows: TGTGCCAGCAGAGGCCGGGAAAGGGAGCAGTTCTTC.

This CDR3 is CASSLLVQDTQYF. CDR3 in DNA: TGTGCCAGCAGCTTGCTGGTACAGGATACGCAGTATTTT. This rearrangement joins TRBV7-9 to TRBJ2-3; D not certain. Germline V CDR1 and CDR2: SEHNR, FQNEAQ (reference sequence). The CDR3 sequence is 13 residues long. Trimming took 3 bases from V and 6 from J, leaving 10 bases between them.

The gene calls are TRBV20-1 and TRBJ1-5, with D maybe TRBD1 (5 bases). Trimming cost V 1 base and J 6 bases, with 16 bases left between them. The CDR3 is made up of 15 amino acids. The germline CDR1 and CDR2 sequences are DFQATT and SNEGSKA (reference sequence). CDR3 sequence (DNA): TGCAGTGCTAGAGTGATCGGCAGGGTTGGTCAGCCCCAGCATTTT. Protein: CSARVIGRVGQPQHF.

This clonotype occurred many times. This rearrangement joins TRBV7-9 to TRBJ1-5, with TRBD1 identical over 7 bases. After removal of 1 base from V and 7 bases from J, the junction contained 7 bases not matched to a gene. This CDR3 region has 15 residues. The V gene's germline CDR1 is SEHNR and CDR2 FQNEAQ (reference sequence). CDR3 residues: CASSLGAGGNQPQHF. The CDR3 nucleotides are TGTGCCAGCAGCTTAGGGGCAGGGGGGAACCAGCCCCAGCATTTT.

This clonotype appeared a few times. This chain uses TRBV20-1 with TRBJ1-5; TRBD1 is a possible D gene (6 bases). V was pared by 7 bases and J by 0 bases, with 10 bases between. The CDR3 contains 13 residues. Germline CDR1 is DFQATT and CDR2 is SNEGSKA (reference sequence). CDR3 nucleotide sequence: TGCAGTGGAGGGGGGGATAGCAATCAGCCCCAGCATTTT. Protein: CSGGGDSNQPQHF.

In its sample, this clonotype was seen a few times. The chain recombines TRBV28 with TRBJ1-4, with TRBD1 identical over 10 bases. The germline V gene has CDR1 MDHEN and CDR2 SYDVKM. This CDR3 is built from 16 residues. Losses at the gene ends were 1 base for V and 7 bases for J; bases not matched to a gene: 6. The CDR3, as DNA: TGTGCCAGCAGTTTATCCCTGGGGACAGGGGTTGAAAAACTGTTTTTT. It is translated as CASSLSLGTGVEKLFF. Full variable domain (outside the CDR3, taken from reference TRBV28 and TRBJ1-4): DVKVTQSSRYLVKRTGEKVFLECVQDMDHENMFWYRQDPGLGLRLIYFSYDVKMKEKGDIPEGYSVSREKKERFSLILESASTNQTSMYLCASSLSLGTGVEKLFFGSGTQLSVL.

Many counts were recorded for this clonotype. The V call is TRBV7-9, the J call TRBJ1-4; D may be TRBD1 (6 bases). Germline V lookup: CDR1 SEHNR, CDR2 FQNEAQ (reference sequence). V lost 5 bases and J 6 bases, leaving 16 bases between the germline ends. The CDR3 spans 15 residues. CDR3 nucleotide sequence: TGTGCCAGCAGCCCTCAGGGGAGAGTCGATGAAAAACTGTTTTTT. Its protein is CASSPQGRVDEKLFF.

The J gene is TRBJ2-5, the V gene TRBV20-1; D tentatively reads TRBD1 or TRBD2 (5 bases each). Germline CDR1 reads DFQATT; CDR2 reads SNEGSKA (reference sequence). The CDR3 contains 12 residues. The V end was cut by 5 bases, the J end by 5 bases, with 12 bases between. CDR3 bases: TGCAGTGCTGGGGGAATTTCGGAGACCCAGTACTTC. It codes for CSAGGISETQYF.

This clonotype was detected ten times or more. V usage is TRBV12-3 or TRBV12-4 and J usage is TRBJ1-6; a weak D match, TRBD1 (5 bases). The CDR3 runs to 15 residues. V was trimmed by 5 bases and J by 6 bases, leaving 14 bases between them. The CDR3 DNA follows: TGTGCCAGCAGTCCTCCTCAGGGCTTTAATTCACCCCTCCACTTT. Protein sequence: CASSPPQGFNSPLHF.

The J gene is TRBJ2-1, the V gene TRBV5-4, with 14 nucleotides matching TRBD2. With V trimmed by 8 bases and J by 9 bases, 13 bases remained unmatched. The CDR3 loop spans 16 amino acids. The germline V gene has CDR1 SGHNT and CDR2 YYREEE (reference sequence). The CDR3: CASRGLAGGDRPEQFF. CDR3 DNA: TGTGCCAGTCGCGGACTAGCGGGGGGTGATCGTCCTGAGCAGTTCTTC.

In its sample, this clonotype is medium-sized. The CDR3 sequence is CSARAREGQPQHF. The CDR3 DNA reads TGCAGTGCTAGAGCCAGGGAGGGTCAGCCCCAGCATTTT. The genes are TRBV20-1 and TRBJ1-5, with a tentative D call TRBD1 (5 bases). This CDR3 contains 13 residues. Germline V gene lookup returns CDR1 DFQATT and CDR2 SNEGSKA (reference sequence). With 1 base removed from V and 6 bases from J, the gap between germline ends came to 10 bases.

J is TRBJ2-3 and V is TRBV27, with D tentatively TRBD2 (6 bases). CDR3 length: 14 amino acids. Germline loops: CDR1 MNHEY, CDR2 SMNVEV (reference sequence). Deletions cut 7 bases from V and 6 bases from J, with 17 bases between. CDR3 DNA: TGTGCCAGCAATTTGGGGGGTGGGTCGGATACGCAGTATTTT. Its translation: CASNLGGGSDTQYF.

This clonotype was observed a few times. CDR3 residues: CASSPGGHNEQFF. As DNA, the CDR3 is TGTGCCAGCAGTCCCGGGGGCCACAATGAGCAGTTCTTC. The chain uses TRBV28 and TRBJ2-1; D is perhaps TRBD1 or TRBD2 (6 bases each). The V end lost 5 bases, the J end lost 5 bases, and 10 bases lay between the germline ends. CDR3 length: 13 residues. Germline CDR1 reads MDHEN; CDR2 reads SYDVKM. Based on the CDR3 plus reference TRBV28 and TRBJ2-1, the full variable domain is DVKVTQSSRYLVKRTGEKVFLECVQDMDHENMFWYRQDPGLGLRLIYFSYDVKMKEKGDIPEGYSVSREKKERFSLILESASTNQTSMYLCASSPGGHNEQFFGPGTRLTVL.

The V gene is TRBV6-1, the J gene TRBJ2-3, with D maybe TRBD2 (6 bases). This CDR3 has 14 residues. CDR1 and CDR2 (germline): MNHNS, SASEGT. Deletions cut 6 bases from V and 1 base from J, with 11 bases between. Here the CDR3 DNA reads TGTGCCAGCAGGAGACTAGGTGGCACAGATACGCAGTATTTT. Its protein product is CASRRLGGTDTQYF.

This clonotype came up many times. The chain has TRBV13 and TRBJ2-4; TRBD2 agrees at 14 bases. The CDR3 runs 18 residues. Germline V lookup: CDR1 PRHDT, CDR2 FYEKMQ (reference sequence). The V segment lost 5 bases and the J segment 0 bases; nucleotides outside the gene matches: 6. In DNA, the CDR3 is TGTGCCAGCAGCATGGGACTAGCGGGAGTCGGAGCCAAAAACATTCAGTACTTC. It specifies CASSMGLAGVGAKNIQYF.